This entry is about one TCR beta chain. The antigen this receptor binds is unknown. Base qualities are missing; no much larger clone stands one base away. Library method: the immunoSEQ multiplex PCR assay. Entries here come from immuneACCESS through TCRdb and include only in-frame sequences with V and J called. Some clones fail to appear in such tables; in the studies checked, an unresolved V gene covers under half of the shortfall, and the cause of the remainder is unknown. The sample table contains about 11,000 clones; only one count was recorded for about 95% of them. Together, the top ten hold 7% to 8.5% of the sample. This specimen belongs to a study of technical replicates of blood from a handful of donors (dated by TCRdb to 2016 to 2017). V lost 3 bases and J lost 4 bases; the stretch between them is 10 bases long. From a lookup of the germline V gene (reference sequence), CDR1 and CDR2 are MNHEY and SMNVEV. Measured from the cysteine to the phenylalanine, the CDR3 is 14 residues long. The entry retains the CDR3 DNA only, 42 bases that are in frame from base 1.

This sequence uses TRBV27 and TRBJ1-3, and TRBD1 may be the D gene, going by 6 matching bases. The clonotype was recovered from a human donor in good health. Specimen: PBMCs. The sequenced DNA: TGTGCCAGCAGTTTTGGGGGCCCGGGAAACACCATATATTTT. It translates to CASSFGGPGNTIYF.